One and the same sample provided the 2 T cell receptor beta chains below, sequenced in a study of OX40 agonist ivuxolimab in advanced cancers. Measured with immunoSEQ multiplex PCR; TCRdb has only the in-frame clones, and not every one. Here the sample spans 70,000 to 95,000 clones, around 94% being singletons. This material consisted of CD4+ or CD8+ T cells sorted from blood, taken in a trial of the OX40 agonist ivuxolimab. The receptors derive from an adult with an advanced solid tumor such as melanoma, head and neck, liver or kidney cancer.

The V call is TRBV5-5, the J call TRBJ1-1; D is uncertain. This CDR3 spans 12 amino acids. V was trimmed by 5 bases and J by 11 bases, leaving 16 bases between them. In germline, CDR1 is SGHKS, CDR2 YYEKEE (reference sequence). CDR3 in DNA: TGTGCCAGCAGGATCGGGGTGGGTTTTGCTTTCTTT. This translates into CASRIGVGFAFF.

The chain recombines TRBV7-9 with TRBJ1-1; no clear D. Germline loops: CDR1 SEHNR, CDR2 FQNEAQ (reference sequence). V lost 3 bases and J 4 bases, leaving 15 bases between the germline ends. The CDR3 loop spans 15 amino acids. The CDR3 spells CASSFQVRRITEAFF. The CDR3 DNA follows: TGTGCCAGCAGCTTTCAAGTTCGTCGGATCACTGAAGCTTTCTTT. The entire variable domain, with the rest obtained from reference TRBV7-9 and TRBJ1-1, is as follows: DTGVSQNPRHKITKRGQNVTFRCDPISEHNRLYWYRQTLGQGPEFLTYFQNEAQLEKSRLLSDRFSAERPKGSFSTLEIQRTEQGDSAMYLCASSFQVRRITEAFFGQGTRLTVV.